This T cell receptor (beta chain) was identified during a study of shared clonotypes between healthy human individuals. Background on the study: CD4 naive and CD4 memory each took three plates per donor, while CD8 naive took two and CD8 memory one.

For this clone: The junction departs from the called germline gene at one end, perhaps through a read error. Within the sample, other DNA sequences also encode this same CDR3.

Using immunoSEQ multiplex PCR, the repertoire was profiled, and TCRdb retains in-frame clones only, with some absent. The sample shows around 1.4 million clones, around 98.5% of them seen only once. Germline-derived CDR1 and CDR2 are KGHSH and LQKENI. CDR3 length: 15 amino acids. The rearrangement uses TRBV18 and TRBJ1-1; D uncertain. The sample taken for sequencing was naive CD4+ T cells sorted from blood. Subset defined: CD45RA+ positively selected. The receptor was isolated from a man between 25 and 39 years old in good health. This chain's CDR3 is CASSPRTGGDTEAFF. The CDR3 DNA reads TGTGCCAGTTCACCACGAACGGGTGGGGACACTGAAGCTTTCTTT.